This T cell receptor beta chain was sequenced in a study of blood T cell repertoires in COVID-19. Across the study: The United States, Italy and Spain provided the acute and convalescent COVID-19 samples. PBMCs, B-cell-depleted T cells, or T cells were the source of the cDNA or gDNA that made up the material.

Recovery meant two consecutive negative NP/OP PCR tests, professional clearance, or resolved symptoms. The assay was immunoSEQ multiplex PCR, and TCRdb's table has in-frame clones only and misses some. The table has 300,000 to 450,000 clones, around 89% seen once. The sequence derives from a man between 18 and 29 years old who had recovered from COVID-19. Sequenced sample: PBMCs or T cells enriched from blood (not recorded which).

CDR3: CASSLVRQFHLNGGNTIYF. For the CDR3, the DNA is TGTGCCAGCAGCTTAGTCAGACAGTTTCACCTAAACGGAGGAAACACCATATATTTT. This chain links TRBV7-9 with TRBJ1-3, with D possibly being TRBD1 (5 bases). The CDR3 sequence is 19 residues long. Deletions cut 1 base from V and 4 bases from J, with 23 bases between. The germline gives CDR1 SEHNR, CDR2 FQNEAQ (reference sequence).